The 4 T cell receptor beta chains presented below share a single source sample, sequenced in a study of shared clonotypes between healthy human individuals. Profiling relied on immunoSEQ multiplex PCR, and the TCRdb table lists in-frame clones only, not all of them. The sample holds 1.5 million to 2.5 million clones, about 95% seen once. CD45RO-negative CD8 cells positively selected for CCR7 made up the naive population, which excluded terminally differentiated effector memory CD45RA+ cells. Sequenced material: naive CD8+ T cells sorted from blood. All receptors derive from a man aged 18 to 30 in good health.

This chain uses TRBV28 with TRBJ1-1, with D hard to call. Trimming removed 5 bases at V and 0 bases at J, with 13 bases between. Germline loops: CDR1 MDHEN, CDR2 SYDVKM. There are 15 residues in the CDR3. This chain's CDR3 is CASSRYGIMNTEAFF. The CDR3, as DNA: TGTGCCAGCAGTCGGTACGGGATAATGAACACTGAAGCTTTCTTT.

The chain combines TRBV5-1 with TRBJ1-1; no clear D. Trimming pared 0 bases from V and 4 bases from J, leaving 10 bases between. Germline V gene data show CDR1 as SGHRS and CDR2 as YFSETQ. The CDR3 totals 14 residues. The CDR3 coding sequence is TGCGCCAGCAGCTTGGCCGGCAAGGGCACTGAAGCTTTCTTT. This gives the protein CASSLAGKGTEAFF.

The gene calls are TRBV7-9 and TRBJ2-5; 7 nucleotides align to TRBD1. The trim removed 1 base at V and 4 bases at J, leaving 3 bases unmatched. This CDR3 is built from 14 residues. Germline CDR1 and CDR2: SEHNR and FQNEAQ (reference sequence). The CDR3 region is CASSLVSGGETQYF. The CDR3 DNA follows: TGTGCCAGCAGCTTAGTCTCAGGGGGAGAGACCCAGTACTTC.

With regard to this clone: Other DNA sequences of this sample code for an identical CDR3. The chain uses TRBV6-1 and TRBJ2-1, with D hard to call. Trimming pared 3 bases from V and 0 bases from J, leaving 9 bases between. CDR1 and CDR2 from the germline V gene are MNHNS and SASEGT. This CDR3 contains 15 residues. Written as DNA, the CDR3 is TGTGCCAGCAGTGAGGATCTTAGCTCCTACAATGAGCAGTTCTTC. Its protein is CASSEDLSSYNEQFF.